The next 16 T cell receptor beta chains were all read from a single sample in a study of monozygotic twins with inflammatory bowel disease. One entry per CDR3 protein, without DNA, is what TCRdb gives after re-calling the 5' RACE reads. This sample's clone table lists some 200,000 distinct CDR3 sequences. Sequencing input: blood. The receptors were sampled from a human donor with ulcerative colitis or Crohn's disease, or a healthy co-twin of an affected twin (not recorded which).

The V and J genes are TRBV20-1 and TRBJ2-1; TCRdb reports TRBD2, a call that lacks DNA to check it against. Germline CDR1 and CDR2: DFQATT and SNEGSKA (reference sequence). The CDR3 is made up of 15 amino acids. The CDR3 reads CSTPGTSGPSREQFF.

V usage is TRBV20-1 and J usage is TRBJ1-4; TCRdb's D gene call, TRBD1, goes unchecked for lack of DNA. Germline V gene lookup returns CDR1 DFQATT and CDR2 SNEGSKA (reference sequence). This CDR3 is 12 amino acids long. CDR3 sequence: CSAGQGAEKLFF.

The V gene is TRBV12-3 or TRBV12-4, the J gene TRBJ1-1; the TCRdb D gene call, TRBD1, has no DNA to confirm it. This CDR3 contains 15 residues. The CDR3: CASSPQRDRDTEAFF.

The chain joins TRBV19 to TRBJ2-2; TCRdb selects TRBD1, and the lack of DNA leaves this call unchecked. Germline CDR1 reads LNHDA; CDR2 reads SQIVND (reference sequence). The CDR3 sequence is 15 residues long. CDR3 amino acids: CASRSDRGNTGELFF.

The chain joins TRBV20-1 to TRBJ1-2; TCRdb's D call, TRBD1, is unchecked because there is no DNA. The CDR3 is made up of 15 amino acids. Germline V lookup: CDR1 DFQATT, CDR2 SNEGSKA (reference sequence). CDR3 protein: CSASFRGQGGYGYTF.

The chain carries TRBV7-2 and TRBJ2-5. The CDR3 contains 14 residues. Germline V lookup: CDR1 SGHTA, CDR2 FQGNSA. The CDR3 sequence is CASSFGEKGETQYF. Combining the CDR3 with reference TRBV7-2 and TRBJ2-5 gives the whole variable domain GAGVSQSPSNKVTEKGKDVELRCDPISGHTALYWYRQSLGQGLEFLIYFQGNSAPDKSGLPSDRFSAERTGGSVSTLTIQRTQQEDSAVYLCASSFGEKGETQYFGPGTRLLVL.

V is TRBV5-1 and J is TRBJ2-2; TCRdb indicates TRBD1, and absent DNA this call remains unverified. Germline V gene lookup returns CDR1 SGHRS and CDR2 YFSETQ. The CDR3 runs to 16 residues. The CDR3 protein is CASSPVFDSATGELFF. The variable domain in full, completed from reference TRBV5-1 and TRBJ2-2, reads KAGVTQTPRYLIKTRGQQVTLSCSPISGHRSVSWYQQTPGQGLQFLFEYFSETQRNKGNFPGRFSGRQFSNSRSEMNVSTLELGDSALYLCASSPVFDSATGELFFGEGSRLTVL.

The chain links TRBV19 to TRBJ2-2; TCRdb's D call, TRBD1, is unchecked because there is no DNA. This CDR3 spans 14 amino acids. In germline, CDR1 is LNHDA, CDR2 SQIVND (reference sequence). The CDR3 loop reads CASRDPGDTGELFF.

This chain links TRBV27 with TRBJ2-7; TCRdb's D gene call, TRBD1, goes unchecked for lack of DNA. Germline CDR1 MNHEY, CDR2 SMNVEV (reference sequence). The CDR3 totals 15 residues. CDR3 protein: CASSFLGQGSYEQYF.

The chain couples TRBV24-1 to TRBJ1-2; TCRdb's D call of TRBD1 is untestable without DNA. Germline V gives CDR1 KGHDR, CDR2 SFDVKD. CDR3 length: 14 residues. CDR3 loop: CATRPGGGMSGYTF.

The chain is built from TRBV5-1 and TRBJ2-2; absent DNA, TCRdb's TRBD1 call cannot be checked. CDR1 SGHRS and CDR2 YFSETQ come from the germline V gene. The CDR3 has 18 residues. The CDR3: CASSDGQGARTRPGELFF.

V gene TRBV7-9 combines with J gene TRBJ1-2; the TCRdb D gene call, TRBD1, has no DNA to confirm it. The CDR3 runs to 12 residues. Germline CDR1 and CDR2: SEHNR and FQNEAQ (reference sequence). The CDR3 region is CASSPLGDGYTF.

The rearrangement joins TRBV11-2 to TRBJ2-2; no DNA is available, so the TRBD2 call from TCRdb remains unchecked. CDR3 length equals 19 residues. Germline CDR1 reads SGHAT; CDR2 reads FQNNGV. The CDR3: CASSSKPGLAGDYTGELFF.

The chain carries TRBV12-3 or TRBV12-4 and TRBJ1-2; checking the TCRdb D call of TRBD1 is not possible without DNA. This CDR3 has 16 amino acids. The CDR3 spells CASSPQGQGVGYGYTF.

The chain carries TRBV19 and TRBJ2-3. The CDR3 runs 15 residues. Germline V gene lookup returns CDR1 LNHDA and CDR2 SQIVND (reference sequence). CDR3 loop: CASSMSHLSTDTQYF.

This sequence joins TRBV24-1 and TRBJ2-3. Germline CDR1 KGHDR, CDR2 SFDVKD. The CDR3 is 14 amino acids. The CDR3 protein is CATSDLVSEDTQYF.